The present T cell receptor (beta chain) was sequenced within a study of CXCR3-negative and CXCR3-positive naive CD8 T cells. General observations from the study: Naive CXCR3-positive cells had TRB CDR3s more hydrophobic than those of CXCR3-negative naive cells.

CDR1 MGHRA and CDR2 YSYEKL come from the germline V gene. The CDR3 spans 15 residues. About this clonotype: What it recognizes is unknown.

Carrying UMI labels, the TRB cDNA libraries were prepared through 5' RACE. TCRdb re-called the 5' RACE reads and shows each CDR3 protein once, DNA omitted. Listed are over 50,000 distinct CDR3 sequences; about 0.71% falls within the top ten. The source is a human donor in good health. Some clones in this sample may be carry-over from other donors' samples. This rearrangement joins TRBV4-1 to TRBJ1-2; without DNA, the TCRdb call of TRBD1 cannot be checked. The sample consisted of naive CXCR3+ CD8+ T cells from blood. Specified subset: CD45RO-CCR7+CD27+CD95- naive CD8+ T cells expressing CXCR3 (TNR3+). The CDR3 sequence is CASSQGPGTNYGYTF.